Listed below are T cell receptor beta chains from one sample, sequenced in a study of cytomegalovirus exposure and HLA in healthy donors. Using immunoSEQ multiplex PCR, the repertoire was profiled, and TCRdb retains in-frame clones only, with some absent. The data show 210,000 or so clones, with roughly 79% seen just once and over 0.5% held by the top ten. The sample taken for sequencing was PBMCs. Source of these receptors: a woman in her thirties or forties in good health and CMV-seronegative. The CDR3 runs from the conserved cysteine through the conserved F or W. Fields, in order: clone size, D gene, V gene, J gene, CDR3 DNA, CDR3 protein. D genes are given only for firm matches. The size of a clone is reported for some rows only, either as once, few or many, or as a class for expanded clones.

>few|TRBD1|TRBV25-1|TRBJ1-6
TGTGCCAGCAGTGCAGCGACAGGGTTCTATAATTCACCCCTCCACTTT
CASSAATGFYNSPLHF
>NA|TRBD1|TRBV5-1|TRBJ1-6
TGCGCCAGCAGCCCCACAGGGGGGGCCTATAATTCACCCCTCCACTTT
CASSPTGGAYNSPLHF
>NA|NA|TRBV29-1|TRBJ1-3
TGCAGCGTTGAAGATCTGGGAGCTGGAAACACCATATATTTT
CSVEDLGAGNTIYF
>NA|NA|TRBV4-1|TRBJ1-1
TGCGCCAGCAGCCCCACCGGGACTGACTACACTGAAGCTTTCTTT
CASSPTGTDYTEAFF
>few|NA|TRBV5-1|TRBJ1-3
TGCGCCAGCAGCTTGGCCGGATCAATCCGGGGGTCTGGAAACACCATATATTTT
CASSLAGSIRGSGNTIYF
>few|TRBD2|TRBV4-1|TRBJ2-1
TGCGCCAGCAGCCGCGGGGGAGCCTACAATGAGCAGTTCTTC
CASSRGGAYNEQFF
>NA|NA|TRBV4-3|TRBJ2-7
TGCGCCAGTTCAACGGTGGAGAACTCCTACGAGCAGTACTTC
CASSTVENSYEQYF
>NA|NA|TRBV11-2|TRBJ1-5
TGTGCCAGCAGCTTAGGTCCCGGAGGTCAGCCCCAGCATTTT
CASSLGPGGQPQHF
>NA|NA|TRBV2|TRBJ2-2
TGTGCCAGCAGTGAGGTGTCTATCCGGGGCGGGGAGCTGTTTTTT
CASSEVSIRGGELFF
>NA|NA|TRBV4-3|TRBJ1-2
TGCGCCAGCAGCCAAGCTTTCGGGGACTATGGCTACACCTTC
CASSQAFGDYGYTF
>NA|TRBD1|TRBV5-4|TRBJ1-6
TGTGCCAGCAGCCGCGGGGAGGACAGGGGAAATTCACCCCTCCACTTT
CASSRGEDRGNSPLHF